The T cell receptor (beta chain) under discussion was sequenced for a study of T cell repertoires in cytomegalovirus infection. Study overall: Indicated by public TCR beta signatures were CMV infection and matching HLA type. The study, taken as a whole, reports: Clonotype analysis showed dominance of the ex vivo response by HLA-C-restricted CMV-specific TCR beta clonotypes. Cumulated frequencies of public TCR beta families served to identify carriers of CMV plus the relevant HLA.

This clonotype was detected ten times or more. What it recognizes is unknown. Each CDR3 protein is one row after TCRdb ran MiXCR on the reads. Of some 180,000 distinct CDR3 sequences listed, about a tenth are singletons. The sequence was obtained from a human donor in good health (CMV status not recorded). Some clones in this sample may be carry-over from other donors' samples. Sequencing was done on a sample of PBMCs.

In nucleotides, the CDR3 is TGTGCCAGCAGTTACTCCTACCAGGGACAGGGACTCTCCGAGCAGTACTTC. It specifies CASSYSYQGQGLSEQYF. The chain couples TRBV6-2 or TRBV6-3 to TRBJ2-7, with 9 bases matching TRBD1. Trimming removed 0 bases from V and 6 bases from J; junction bases left unmatched: 12. Looked up from germline, CDR1 is MNHEY and CDR2 is SVGEGT. The CDR3 is 17 amino acids.